This T cell receptor beta chain is from a study of PD-L1 blockade in urothelial cancer. Overall study: About nine tenths of the roughly 30 patients were men whose urothelial cancer was bladder-origin.

Patients were diagnosed with urothelial carcinoma, either locally advanced or metastatic. PCRs each included synthetic TCR analog templates spiked in. Using immunoSEQ multiplex PCR, the repertoire was profiled, and TCRdb retains in-frame clones only, with some absent. The sample yields around 51,000 clones, approximately 83% seen once. The length of the CDR3 is 15 residues. The germline V gene encodes CDR1 SGHRS and CDR2 YFSETQ. Trimming stripped 5 bases from V and 0 bases from J, with 15 bases between. The chain links TRBV5-1 to TRBJ2-7; weak D call: TRBD2 (6 bases). The receptor's source is a man aged 60 to 69 with urothelial cancer. This material consisted of PBMCs, taken around atezolizumab (anti-PD-L1) treatment. The CDR3: CASSYLGGVSYEQYF. The DNA for the CDR3 is TGCGCCAGCAGTTATCTCGGCGGGGTCTCCTACGAGCAGTACTTC.